This TCR beta chain was sequenced for a study of monozygotic twins with inflammatory bowel disease. Study-wide points: No separation of different T cell subtypes was possible.

Concerning this clonotype: As yet, its antigen is unknown.

Following a re-call of the 5' RACE reads, TCRdb has one entry per CDR3 protein and lacks DNA. The repertoire shows about 300,000 distinct CDR3 sequences; the top ten hold 5.6%. The receptor comes from a human donor with ulcerative colitis or Crohn's disease, or a healthy co-twin of an affected twin (not recorded which). Sequenced material: blood.

CDR3 protein: CASSHPAGPSSYNEQFF. The genes are TRBV4-3 and TRBJ2-1; the D gene TCRdb calls, TRBD2, cannot be checked with no DNA. The CDR3 spans 17 residues. The V gene's germline CDR1 is LGHNA and CDR2 YSLEER.